This is a list of T cell receptor beta chains from one sample in a study of T cell repertoires in cytomegalovirus infection. No antigen has been identified for these receptors. Via MiXCR, TCRdb re-called the reads, giving one row per CDR3 protein. The table shows tens of thousands of distinct CDR3 sequences, with approximately 22% occurring only once. Sequencing was carried out using PBMCs, sequenced either directly or after in vitro stimulation (not recorded which). Receptors were obtained from a human donor in good health (CMV status not recorded). Some clones in this sample may be carry-over from other donors' samples. CDR3s include the opening cysteine and the closing phenylalanine or tryptophan. A D gene is named only where the DNA matches it firmly.

TRBV28	14	TRBJ2-5	TRBD1	CASRRQGAAETQYF
TRBV6-2/TRBV6-3	16	TRBJ2-7	TRBD2	CASSYPSGRGAYEQYF
TRBV7-2	14	TRBJ1-1	.	CASSYPNRDTEAFF
TRBV24-1	15	TRBJ1-1	TRBD1	CATRKTGAMNTEAFF
TRBV7-8	18	TRBJ2-1	TRBD2	CASSLIAASGRGGYEQFF
TRBV6-2/TRBV6-3	15	TRBJ2-7	TRBD2	CASSKGTSGSYEQYF
TRBV7-8	14	TRBJ2-1	TRBD2	CASSTRLAGDEQFF
TRBV4-1	19	TRBJ2-1	.	CASSQVLGGYGTTYNEQFF
TRBV6-5	17	TRBJ2-3	TRBD2	CASSYSGAAGSPATQYF
TRBV28	14	TRBJ2-1	.	CASSLRGSDHEQFF
TRBV6-1	14	TRBJ2-1	.	CASSEEGTPNEQFF
TRBV30	13	TRBJ1-2	TRBD1	CAWSPRDRRRGTF
TRBV6-2/TRBV6-3	14	TRBJ2-5	.	CASSYRVPPGAQYF
TRBV4-3	12	TRBJ2-5	.	CASSQDSETQYF
TRBV12-3/TRBV12-4	14	TRBJ1-2	.	CASSRTVNGYGYTF
TRBV10-2	15	TRBJ2-3	TRBD2	CASSGTSRPGDTQYF
TRBV24-1	16	TRBJ2-1	TRBD2	CATSDRGGTSYNEQFF
TRBV10-3	16	TRBJ1-3	TRBD1	CAISLYDQGVGNTIYF
TRBV6-2/TRBV6-3	14	TRBJ2-2	.	CAIRRALNTGELFF
TRBV5-1	14	TRBJ1-5	.	CASSLRGGNQPQHF
TRBV9	15	TRBJ2-7	TRBD2	CASSVVSSGRDEQYF
TRBV4-2	14	TRBJ1-1	.	CASSQVEGSTEAFF
TRBV7-9	14	TRBJ1-2	.	CASSLSGGRGGYTF
TRBV12-3/TRBV12-4	12	TRBJ2-1	.	CASSFGAAEQFF
TRBV19	14	TRBJ1-1	.	CASSIEGVNTEAFF
TRBV2	13	TRBJ2-2	.	CASSERATGELFF
TRBV12-3/TRBV12-4	12	TRBJ2-5	.	CASRTSQETQYF
TRBV4-1	15	TRBJ2-7	.	CASSRRQPGGYEQYF
TRBV5-6	14	TRBJ2-1	.	CASRTPASRNEQFF
TRBV7-2	14	TRBJ1-4	.	CASSPGTTNEKLFF
TRBV20-1	14	TRBJ2-1	TRBD2	CSALAGGNYNEQFF
TRBV7-9	14	TRBJ1-2	.	CASSLDLAPYGYTF
TRBV19	13	TRBJ1-2	.	CASSPDSNYGYTF
TRBV12-3/TRBV12-4	16	TRBJ2-3	TRBD2	CASSWTSGDDGSTQYF
TRBV7-2	14	TRBJ1-2	.	CASSHALARNGYTF
TRBV7-6	19	TRBJ2-5	TRBD2	CASSLNNGLKAGDRETQYF
TRBV12-3/TRBV12-4	13	TRBJ1-2	TRBD1	CASSSRQGGGYTF
TRBV5-4	14	TRBJ2-1	TRBD2	CASSLSRGDNEQFF
TRBV30	12	TRBJ1-2	.	CAWTGTPGGYTF